The 5 T cell receptor beta chains given below trace back to one sample, sequenced in a study of T cell clusters in autoimmune cytopenias. Each sample's input was 250 ng genomic DNA, 30,000 to 45,000 genome equivalents. TRB was amplified by touch-down multiplex PCR, primer pools A and B combined. No DNA is given; TCRdb re-called the multiplex PCR reads and lists each CDR3 protein once. This sample's clone table lists around 4,300 distinct CDR3 sequences. These data were likewise used in another study, on T cell repertoires in aging, cancer and after chemotherapy.

Sequenced input: peripheral blood. The receptors were sampled from a human donor in good health.

The V and J genes are TRBV10-3 and TRBJ2-1; TCRdb gives TRBD2 as the D gene, but with no DNA this cannot be confirmed. The germline V gene encodes CDR1 ENHRY and CDR2 SYGVKD. The CDR3 runs to 15 residues. CDR3 in amino acids: CAISLDRLGYNEQFF.

The V call is TRBV5-6, the J call TRBJ1-6; TCRdb reports TRBD1, a call that lacks DNA to check it against. CDR1 is SGHDT and CDR2 is YYEEEE in the germline V gene. The CDR3 totals 13 residues. The CDR3 spells CASSEGAKSRLHF.

This clonotype shows up as medium-sized by frequency. The chain has TRBV6-1 and TRBJ1-2. The CDR3 has 13 amino acids. Germline V gene lookup returns CDR1 MNHNS and CDR2 SASEGT. The CDR3 sequence: CASSEKGHYGYTF.

The chain combines TRBV28 with TRBJ2-7; TCRdb outputs TRBD1, but without DNA this stays unchecked. This CDR3 is 13 amino acids long. Germline CDR1 reads MDHEN; CDR2 reads SYDVKM. CDR3: CASRTPASYEQYF.

Considering frequency, this clonotype is medium-sized. The chain uses TRBV19 and TRBJ2-3; no DNA is available, so the TRBD2 call from TCRdb remains unchecked. This CDR3 is built from 16 residues. CDR1 is LNHDA, CDR2 SQIVND, per germline (reference sequence). This chain's CDR3 is CASSRTSGSGTDTQYF.